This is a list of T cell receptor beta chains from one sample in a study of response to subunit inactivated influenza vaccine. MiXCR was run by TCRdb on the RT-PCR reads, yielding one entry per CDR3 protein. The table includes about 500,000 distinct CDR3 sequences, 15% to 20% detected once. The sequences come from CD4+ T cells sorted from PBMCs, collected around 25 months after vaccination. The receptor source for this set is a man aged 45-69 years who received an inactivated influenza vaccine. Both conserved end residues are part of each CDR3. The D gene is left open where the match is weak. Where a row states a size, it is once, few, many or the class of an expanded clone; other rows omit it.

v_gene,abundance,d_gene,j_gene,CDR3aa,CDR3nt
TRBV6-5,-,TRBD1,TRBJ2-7,CASRYRDRGTYEQYF,TGTGCCAGCAGATACCGGGACAGGGGCACCTACGAGCAGTACTTC
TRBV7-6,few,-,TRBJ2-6,CASSTGGISGANVLTF,TGTGCCAGCAGTACTGGAGGGATCTCTGGGGCCAACGTCCTGACTTTC
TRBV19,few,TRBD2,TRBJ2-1,CASSETSGDYNEQFF,TGTGCCAGTAGCGAAACTAGCGGGGACTACAATGAGCAGTTCTTC
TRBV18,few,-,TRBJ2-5,CASSPEWGKQETQYF,TGTGCCAGCTCACCAGAGTGGGGGAAACAAGAGACCCAGTACTTC
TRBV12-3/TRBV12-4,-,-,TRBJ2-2,CASSLDRGASTGELFF,TGTGCCAGCAGTTTAGATCGGGGCGCCTCCACCGGGGAGCTGTTTTTT
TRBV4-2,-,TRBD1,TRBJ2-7,CASSQDSGTAYEQYF,TGTGCCAGCAGCCAAGATTCCGGGACAGCCTACGAGCAGTACTTC
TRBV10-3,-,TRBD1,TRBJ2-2,CAISIDRGPGELFF,TGTGCCATCAGTATAGACAGGGGTCCCGGGGAGCTGTTTTTT
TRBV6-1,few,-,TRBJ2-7,CASTRPGVYEQYF,TGTGCCAGCACCCGACCCGGGGTCTACGAGCAGTACTTC
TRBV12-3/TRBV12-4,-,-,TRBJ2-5,CASSMGHLGVRETQYF,TGTGCCAGCAGTATGGGACACCTAGGGGTTAGGGAGACCCAGTACTTC
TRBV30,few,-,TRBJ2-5,CAWSVGGSETQYF,TGTGCCTGGAGTGTAGGCGGATCGGAGACCCAGTACTTC
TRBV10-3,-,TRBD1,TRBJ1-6,CAISGGQTLRLHF,TGTGCCATCAGCGGGGGACAGACCCTCCGGCTCCACTTT
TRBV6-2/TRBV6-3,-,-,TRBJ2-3,CASSYGITDTQYF,TGTGCCAGCAGTTACGGCATCACAGATACGCAGTATTTT
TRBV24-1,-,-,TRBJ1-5,CATRQGPYQPQHF,TGTGCCACCAGACAGGGCCCCTATCAGCCCCAGCATTTT
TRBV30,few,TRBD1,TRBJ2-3,CAWRIQGPSTDTQYF,TGTGCCTGGAGGATACAGGGGCCTAGCACAGATACGCAGTATTTT
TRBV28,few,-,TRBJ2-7,CASSFGGGRLSEQYF,TGTGCCAGCAGTTTTGGGGGGGGCCGCCTCTCCGAGCAGTACTTC
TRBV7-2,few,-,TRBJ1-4,CASSLVQGLTNEKLFF,TGTGCCAGCAGCTTAGTACAGGGCCTAACTAATGAAAAACTGTTTTTT
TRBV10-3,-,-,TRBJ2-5,CAISERNAQETQYF,TGTGCCATCAGTGAAAGGAATGCTCAAGAGACCCAGTACTTC
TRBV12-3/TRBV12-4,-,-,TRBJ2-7,CASSLSASSYEQYF,TGTGCCAGCAGTTTATCCGCTAGCTCCTACGAGCAGTACTTC
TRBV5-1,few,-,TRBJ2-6,CASSSRTLSSGANVLTF,TGCGCCAGCAGCTCCCGGACTCTCAGCTCTGGGGCCAACGTCCTGACTTTC
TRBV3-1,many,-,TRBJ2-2,CASSQEGGNTGELFF,TGTGCCAGCAGCCAAGAGGGGGGGAACACCGGGGAGCTGTTTTTT
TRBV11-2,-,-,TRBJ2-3,CASSHGRNTDTQYF,TGTGCCAGCAGCCACGGGCGTAACACAGATACGCAGTATTTT
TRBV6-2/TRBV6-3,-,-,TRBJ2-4,CASSSPIDGGIQYF,TGTGCCAGCAGTTCCCCGATTGATGGGGGCATTCAGTACTTC